The source of this TCR beta chain is a study of OX40 agonist ivuxolimab in advanced cancers. The germline V gene encodes CDR1 SGHTA and CDR2 FQGNSA. The CDR3 covers 14 residues. The germline V and J ends were trimmed by 1 base and 9 bases, with 13 bases remaining between them. By sample fraction, this clone is medium-sized (0.01 to 0.1%). Its antigen is unknown. TCRdb's table, derived via immunoSEQ multiplex PCR, lists solely in-frame clones and lacks some. Altogether 65,000 to 80,000 clones are present, 80% being singletons, with the ten largest covering around 8.2%. Notes on the study in general: More expanded clones were seen, on average, in CD8+ T cells than in CD4+. At 0.1 to 3.0 mg/kg and by week 6, CD4+ and CD8+ T cells in the blood had expanded clonally. The antigen specificity of the peripheral T cells (those that were expanded) was not determined.

The specimen comprised CD4+ or CD8+ T cells sorted from blood, sampled in a trial of the OX40 agonist ivuxolimab. The clonotype originates from an adult with an advanced solid tumor such as melanoma, head and neck, liver or kidney cancer. The rearrangement links TRBV7-2 to TRBJ1-5, with no clear D. CDR3 region: CASSLVAAGGPQHF. In nucleotides, the CDR3 is TGTGCCAGCAGCTTAGTTGCAGCCGGAGGGCCCCAGCATTTT.